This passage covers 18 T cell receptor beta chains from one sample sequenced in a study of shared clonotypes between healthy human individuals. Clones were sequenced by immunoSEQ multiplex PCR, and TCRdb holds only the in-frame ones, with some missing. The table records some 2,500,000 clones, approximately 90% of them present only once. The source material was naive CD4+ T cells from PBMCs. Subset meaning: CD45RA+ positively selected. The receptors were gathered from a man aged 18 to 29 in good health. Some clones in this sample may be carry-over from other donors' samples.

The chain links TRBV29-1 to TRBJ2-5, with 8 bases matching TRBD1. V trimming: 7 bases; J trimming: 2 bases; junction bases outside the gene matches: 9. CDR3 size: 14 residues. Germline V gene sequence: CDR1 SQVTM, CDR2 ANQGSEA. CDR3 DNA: TGCAGCGGATCCAGGGGGCATCGGCAAGAGACCCAGTACTTC. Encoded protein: CSGSRGHRQETQYF. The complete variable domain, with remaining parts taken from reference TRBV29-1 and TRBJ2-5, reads SAVISQKPSRDICQRGTSLTIQCQVDSQVTMMFWYRQQPGQSLTLIATANQGSEATYESGFVIDKFPISRPNLTFSTLTVSNMSPEDSSIYLCSGSRGHRQETQYFGPGTRLLVL.

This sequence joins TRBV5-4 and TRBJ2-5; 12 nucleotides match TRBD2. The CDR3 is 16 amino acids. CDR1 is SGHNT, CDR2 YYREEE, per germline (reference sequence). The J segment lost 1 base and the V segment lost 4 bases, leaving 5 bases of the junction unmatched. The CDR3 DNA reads TGTGCCAGCAGCCAAGGACTAGCGGGACGCCAAGAGACCCAGTACTTC. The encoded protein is CASSQGLAGRQETQYF.

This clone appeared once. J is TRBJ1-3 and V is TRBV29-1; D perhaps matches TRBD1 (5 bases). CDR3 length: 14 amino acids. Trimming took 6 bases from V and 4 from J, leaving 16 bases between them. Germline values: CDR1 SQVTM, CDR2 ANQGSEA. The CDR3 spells CSVPPGGEGNTIYF. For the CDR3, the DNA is TGCAGCGTACCGCCCGGGGGAGAGGGAAACACCATATATTTT.

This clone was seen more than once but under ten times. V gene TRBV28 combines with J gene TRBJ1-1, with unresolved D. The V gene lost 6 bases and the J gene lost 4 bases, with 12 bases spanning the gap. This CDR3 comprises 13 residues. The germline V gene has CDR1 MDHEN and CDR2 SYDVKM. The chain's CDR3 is CASRGQRSTEAFF. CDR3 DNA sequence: TGTGCCAGCAGGGGTCAGAGGAGCACTGAAGCTTTCTTT.

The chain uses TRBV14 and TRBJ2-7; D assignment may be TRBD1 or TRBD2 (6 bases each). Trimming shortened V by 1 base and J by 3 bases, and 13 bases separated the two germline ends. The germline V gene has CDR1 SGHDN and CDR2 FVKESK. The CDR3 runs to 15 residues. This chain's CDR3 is CASSQGLGTIYEQYF. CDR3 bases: TGTGCCAGCAGCCAAGGACTAGGGACAATCTACGAGCAGTACTTC.

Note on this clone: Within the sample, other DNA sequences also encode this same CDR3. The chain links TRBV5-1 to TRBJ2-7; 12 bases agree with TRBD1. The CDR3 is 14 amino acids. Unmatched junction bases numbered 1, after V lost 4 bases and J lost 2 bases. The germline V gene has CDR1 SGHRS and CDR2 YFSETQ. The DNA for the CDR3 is TGCGCCAGCAGCGGGACAGGGGGCGCCTACGAGCAGTACTTC. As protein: CASSGTGGAYEQYF. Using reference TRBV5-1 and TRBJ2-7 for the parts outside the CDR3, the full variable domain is KAGVTQTPRYLIKTRGQQVTLSCSPISGHRSVSWYQQTPGQGLQFLFEYFSETQRNKGNFPGRFSGRQFSNSRSEMNVSTLELGDSALYLCASSGTGGAYEQYFGPGTRLTVT.

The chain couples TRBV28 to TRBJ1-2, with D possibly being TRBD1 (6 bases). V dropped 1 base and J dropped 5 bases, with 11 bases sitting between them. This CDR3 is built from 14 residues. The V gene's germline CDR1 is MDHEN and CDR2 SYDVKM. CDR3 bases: TGTGCCAGCAGTTTATCAGGGGCCTATTATGGCTACACCTTC. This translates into CASSLSGAYYGYTF.

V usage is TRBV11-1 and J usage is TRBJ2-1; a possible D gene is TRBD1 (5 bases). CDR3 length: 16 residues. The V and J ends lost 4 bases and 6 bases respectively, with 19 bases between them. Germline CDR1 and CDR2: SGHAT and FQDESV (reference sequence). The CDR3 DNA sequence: TGTGCCAGCAGCTCTAAAAGGGGTTCGCTCCTCAATGAGCAGTTCTTC. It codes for CASSSKRGSLLNEQFF.

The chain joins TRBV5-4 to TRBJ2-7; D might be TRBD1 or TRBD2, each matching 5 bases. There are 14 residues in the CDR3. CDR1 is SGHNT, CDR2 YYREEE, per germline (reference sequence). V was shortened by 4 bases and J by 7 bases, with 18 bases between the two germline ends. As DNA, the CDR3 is TGTGCCAGCAGCGTGGGACGGCTGTCCGGAGAGCAGTACTTC. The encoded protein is CASSVGRLSGEQYF.

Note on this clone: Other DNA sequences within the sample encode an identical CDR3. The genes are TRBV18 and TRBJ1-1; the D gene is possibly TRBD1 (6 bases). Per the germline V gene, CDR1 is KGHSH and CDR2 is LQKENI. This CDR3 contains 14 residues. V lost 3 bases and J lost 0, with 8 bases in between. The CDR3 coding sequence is TGTGCCAGCTCACCTGGACAGATGAACACTGAAGCTTTCTTT. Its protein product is CASSPGQMNTEAFF.

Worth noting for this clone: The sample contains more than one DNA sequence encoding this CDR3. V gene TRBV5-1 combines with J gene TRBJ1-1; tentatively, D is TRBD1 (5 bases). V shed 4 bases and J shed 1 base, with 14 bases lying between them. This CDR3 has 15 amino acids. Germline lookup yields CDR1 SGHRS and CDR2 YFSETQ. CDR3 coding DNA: TGCGCCAGCAGCCCGGACGGGGGGAGGAACACTGAAGCTTTCTTT. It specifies CASSPDGGRNTEAFF.

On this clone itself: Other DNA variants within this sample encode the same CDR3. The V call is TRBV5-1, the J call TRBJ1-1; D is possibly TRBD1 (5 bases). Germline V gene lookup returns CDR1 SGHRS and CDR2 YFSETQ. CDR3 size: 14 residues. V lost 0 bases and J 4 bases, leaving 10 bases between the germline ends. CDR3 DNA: TGCGCCAGCAGCTTGGGCGGGGGAGGCACTGAAGCTTTCTTT. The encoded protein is CASSLGGGGTEAFF. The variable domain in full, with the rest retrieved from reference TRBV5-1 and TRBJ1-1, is KAGVTQTPRYLIKTRGQQVTLSCSPISGHRSVSWYQQTPGQGLQFLFEYFSETQRNKGNFPGRFSGRQFSNSRSEMNVSTLELGDSALYLCASSLGGGGTEAFFGQGTRLTVV.

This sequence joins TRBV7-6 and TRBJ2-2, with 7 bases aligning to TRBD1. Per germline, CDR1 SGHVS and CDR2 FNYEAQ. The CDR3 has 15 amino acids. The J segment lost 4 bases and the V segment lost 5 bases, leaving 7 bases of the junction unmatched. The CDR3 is CASSPGGSGTGELFF. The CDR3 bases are TGTGCCAGCAGCCCAGGGGGATCTGGCACCGGGGAGCTGTTTTTT.

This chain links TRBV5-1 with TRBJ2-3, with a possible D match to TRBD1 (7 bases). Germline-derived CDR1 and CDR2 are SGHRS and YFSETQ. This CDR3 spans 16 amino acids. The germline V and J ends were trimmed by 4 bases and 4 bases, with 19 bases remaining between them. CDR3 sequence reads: CASSPGDRSGADTQYF. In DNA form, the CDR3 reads TGCGCCAGCAGCCCGGGGGACAGAAGTGGCGCAGATACGCAGTATTTT.

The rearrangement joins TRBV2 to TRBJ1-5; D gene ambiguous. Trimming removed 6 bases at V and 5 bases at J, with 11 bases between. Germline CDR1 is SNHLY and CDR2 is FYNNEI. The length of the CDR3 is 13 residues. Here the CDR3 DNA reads TGTGCCAGCAGCCTGACCAGAGATCAGCCCCAGCATTTT. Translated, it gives CASSLTRDQPQHF.

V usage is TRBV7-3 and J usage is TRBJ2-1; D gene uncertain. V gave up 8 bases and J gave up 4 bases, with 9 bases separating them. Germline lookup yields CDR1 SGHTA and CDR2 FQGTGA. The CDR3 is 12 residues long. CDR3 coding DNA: TGTGCCAGCGGCGACTCATACAATGAGCAGTTCTTC. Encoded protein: CASGDSYNEQFF.

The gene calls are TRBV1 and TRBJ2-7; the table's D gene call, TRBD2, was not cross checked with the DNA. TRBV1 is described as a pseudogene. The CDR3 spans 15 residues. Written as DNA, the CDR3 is TGCACCAGCAGCCCTCGAGGACTAGCGGGATACGAGCAGTACTTC. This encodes CTSSPRGLAGYEQYF.

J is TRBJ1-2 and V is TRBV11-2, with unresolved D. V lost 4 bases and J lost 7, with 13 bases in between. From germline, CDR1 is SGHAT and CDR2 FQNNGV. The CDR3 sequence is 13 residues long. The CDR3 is CASSSTTGSGYTF. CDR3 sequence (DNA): TGTGCCAGCAGCTCTACGACGGGGTCTGGCTACACCTTC.